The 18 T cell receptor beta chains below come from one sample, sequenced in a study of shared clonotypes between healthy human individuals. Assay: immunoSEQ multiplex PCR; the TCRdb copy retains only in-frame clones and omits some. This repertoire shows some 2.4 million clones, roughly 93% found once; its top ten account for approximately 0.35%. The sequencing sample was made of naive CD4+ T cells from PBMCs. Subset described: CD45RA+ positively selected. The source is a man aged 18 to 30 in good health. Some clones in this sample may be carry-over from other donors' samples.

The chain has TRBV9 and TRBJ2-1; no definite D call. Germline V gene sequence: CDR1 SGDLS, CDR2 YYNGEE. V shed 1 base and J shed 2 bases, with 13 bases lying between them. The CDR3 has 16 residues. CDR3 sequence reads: CASSVNPSGPYNEQFF. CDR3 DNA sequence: TGTGCCAGCAGCGTAAACCCCTCCGGGCCCTACAATGAGCAGTTCTTC.

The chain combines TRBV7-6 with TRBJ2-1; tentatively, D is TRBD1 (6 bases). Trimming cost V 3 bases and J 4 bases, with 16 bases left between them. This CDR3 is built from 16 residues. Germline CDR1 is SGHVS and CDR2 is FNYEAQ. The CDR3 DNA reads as TGTGCCAGCAGCTTGGGGGCTGTGACTACATACAATGAGCAGTTCTTC. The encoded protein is CASSLGAVTTYNEQFF.

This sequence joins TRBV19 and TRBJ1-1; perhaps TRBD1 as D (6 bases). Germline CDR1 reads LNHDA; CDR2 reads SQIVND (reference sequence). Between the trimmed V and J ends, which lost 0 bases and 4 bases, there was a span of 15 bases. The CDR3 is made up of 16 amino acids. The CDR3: CASSIDIAGEFTEAFF. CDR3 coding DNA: TGTGCCAGTAGTATAGATATAGCAGGGGAATTCACTGAAGCTTTCTTT.

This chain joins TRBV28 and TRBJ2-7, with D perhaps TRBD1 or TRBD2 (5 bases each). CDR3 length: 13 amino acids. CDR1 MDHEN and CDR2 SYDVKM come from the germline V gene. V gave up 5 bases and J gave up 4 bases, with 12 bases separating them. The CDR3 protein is CASSGGGTYEQYF. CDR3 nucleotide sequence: TGTGCCAGCAGTGGTGGGGGAACTTACGAGCAGTACTTC. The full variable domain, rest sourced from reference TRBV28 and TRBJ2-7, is DVKVTQSSRYLVKRTGEKVFLECVQDMDHENMFWYRQDPGLGLRLIYFSYDVKMKEKGDIPEGYSVSREKKERFSLILESASTNQTSMYLCASSGGGTYEQYFGPGTRLTVT.

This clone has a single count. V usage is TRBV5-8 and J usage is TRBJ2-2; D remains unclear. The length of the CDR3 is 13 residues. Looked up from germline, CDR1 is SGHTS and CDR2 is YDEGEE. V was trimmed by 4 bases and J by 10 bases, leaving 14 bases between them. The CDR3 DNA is TGTGCCAGCAGCCCACCGTCGTACGCGGAGCTGTTTTTT. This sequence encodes CASSPPSYAELFF.

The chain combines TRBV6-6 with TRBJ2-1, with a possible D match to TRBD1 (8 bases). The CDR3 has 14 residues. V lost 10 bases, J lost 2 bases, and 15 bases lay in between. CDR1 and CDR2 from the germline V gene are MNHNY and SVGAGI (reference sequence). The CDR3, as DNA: TGTGCCACCAACAGGGGGACTACCTACAATGAGCAGTTCTTC. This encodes CATNRGTTYNEQFF.

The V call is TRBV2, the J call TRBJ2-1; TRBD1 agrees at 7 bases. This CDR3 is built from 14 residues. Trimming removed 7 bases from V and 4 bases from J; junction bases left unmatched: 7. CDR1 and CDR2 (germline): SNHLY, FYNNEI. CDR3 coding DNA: TGTGCCAGCAAACGGGACAGTAGATACAATGAGCAGTTCTTC. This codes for CASKRDSRYNEQFF.

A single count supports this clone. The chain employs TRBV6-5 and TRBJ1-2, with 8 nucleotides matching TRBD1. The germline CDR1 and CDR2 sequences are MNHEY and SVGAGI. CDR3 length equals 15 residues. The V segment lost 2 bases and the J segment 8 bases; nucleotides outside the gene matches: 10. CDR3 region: CASSYLGQGSQGYTF. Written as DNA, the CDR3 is TGTGCCAGCAGTTACCTCGGACAGGGCAGTCAAGGCTACACCTTC.

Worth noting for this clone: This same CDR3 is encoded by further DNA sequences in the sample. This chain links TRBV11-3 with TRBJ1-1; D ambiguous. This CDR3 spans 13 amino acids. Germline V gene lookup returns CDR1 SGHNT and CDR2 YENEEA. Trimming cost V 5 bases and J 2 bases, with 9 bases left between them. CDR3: CASSLRGNTEAFF. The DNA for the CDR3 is TGTGCCAGCAGCCTCCGCGGTAACACTGAAGCTTTCTTT.

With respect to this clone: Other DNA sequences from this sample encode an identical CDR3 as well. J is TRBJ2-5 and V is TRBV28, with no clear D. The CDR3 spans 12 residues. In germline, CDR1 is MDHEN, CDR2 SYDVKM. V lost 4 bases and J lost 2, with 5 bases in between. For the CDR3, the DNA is TGTGCCAGCAGTTCACAACAAGAGACCCAGTACTTC. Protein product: CASSSQQETQYF. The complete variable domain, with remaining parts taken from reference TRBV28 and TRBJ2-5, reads DVKVTQSSRYLVKRTGEKVFLECVQDMDHENMFWYRQDPGLGLRLIYFSYDVKMKEKGDIPEGYSVSREKKERFSLILESASTNQTSMYLCASSSQQETQYFGPGTRLLVL.

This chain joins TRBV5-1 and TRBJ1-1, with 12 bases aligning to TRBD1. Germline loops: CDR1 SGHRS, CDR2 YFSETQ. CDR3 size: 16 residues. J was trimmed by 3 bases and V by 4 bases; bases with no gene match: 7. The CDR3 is CASSRPGTGGHTEAFF. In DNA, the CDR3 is TGCGCCAGCAGCCGTCCCGGGACAGGGGGCCACACTGAAGCTTTCTTT.

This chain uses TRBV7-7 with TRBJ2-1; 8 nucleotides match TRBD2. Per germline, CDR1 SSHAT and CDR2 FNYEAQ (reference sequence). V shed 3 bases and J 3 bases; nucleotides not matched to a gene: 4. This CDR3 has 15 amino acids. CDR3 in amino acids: CASSFGLAGYNEQFF. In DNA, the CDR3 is TGTGCCAGCAGCTTCGGCCTAGCGGGCTACAATGAGCAGTTCTTC.

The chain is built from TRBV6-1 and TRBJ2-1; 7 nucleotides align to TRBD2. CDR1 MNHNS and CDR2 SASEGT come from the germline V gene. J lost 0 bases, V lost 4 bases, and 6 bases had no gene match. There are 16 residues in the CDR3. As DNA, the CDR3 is TGTGCCAGCAGTGGGAAACTAGCGATCTCCTACAATGAGCAGTTCTTC. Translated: CASSGKLAISYNEQFF.

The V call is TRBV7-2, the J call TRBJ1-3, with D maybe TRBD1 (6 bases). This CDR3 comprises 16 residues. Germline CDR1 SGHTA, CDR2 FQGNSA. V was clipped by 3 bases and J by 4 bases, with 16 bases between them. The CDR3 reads CASSLGPGVSGNTIYF. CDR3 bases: TGTGCCAGCAGCTTGGGACCAGGGGTATCAGGAAACACCATATATTTT.

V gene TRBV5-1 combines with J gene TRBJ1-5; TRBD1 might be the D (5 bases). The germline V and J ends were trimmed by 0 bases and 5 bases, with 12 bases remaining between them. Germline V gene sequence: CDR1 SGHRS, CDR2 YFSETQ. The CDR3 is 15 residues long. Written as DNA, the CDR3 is TGCGCCAGCAGCTTGGGGACAACAGGATATCAGCCCCAGCATTTT. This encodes CASSLGTTGYQPQHF.

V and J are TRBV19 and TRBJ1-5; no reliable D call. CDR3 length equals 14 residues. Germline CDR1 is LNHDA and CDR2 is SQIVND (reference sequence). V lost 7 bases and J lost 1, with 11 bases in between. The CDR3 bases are TGTGCCAGTATGGCGGCCGCAAGCAATCAGCCCCAGCATTTT. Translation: CASMAAASNQPQHF.

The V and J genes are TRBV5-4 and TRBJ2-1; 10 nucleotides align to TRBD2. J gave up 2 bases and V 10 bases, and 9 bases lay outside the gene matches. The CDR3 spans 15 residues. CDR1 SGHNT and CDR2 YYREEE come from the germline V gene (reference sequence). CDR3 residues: CAAGSGRATYNEQFF. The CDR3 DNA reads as TGTGCCGCGGGGAGCGGGAGGGCTACCTACAATGAGCAGTTCTTC.

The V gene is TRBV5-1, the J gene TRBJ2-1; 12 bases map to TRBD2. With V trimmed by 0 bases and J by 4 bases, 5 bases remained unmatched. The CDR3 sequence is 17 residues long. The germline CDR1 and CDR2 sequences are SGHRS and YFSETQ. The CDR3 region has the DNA TGCGCCAGCAGCTTGGCCCCTAGCGGGAGGGATTACAATGAGCAGTTCTTC. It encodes CASSLAPSGRDYNEQFF. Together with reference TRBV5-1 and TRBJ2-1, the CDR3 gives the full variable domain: KAGVTQTPRYLIKTRGQQVTLSCSPISGHRSVSWYQQTPGQGLQFLFEYFSETQRNKGNFPGRFSGRQFSNSRSEMNVSTLELGDSALYLCASSLAPSGRDYNEQFFGPGTRLTVL.